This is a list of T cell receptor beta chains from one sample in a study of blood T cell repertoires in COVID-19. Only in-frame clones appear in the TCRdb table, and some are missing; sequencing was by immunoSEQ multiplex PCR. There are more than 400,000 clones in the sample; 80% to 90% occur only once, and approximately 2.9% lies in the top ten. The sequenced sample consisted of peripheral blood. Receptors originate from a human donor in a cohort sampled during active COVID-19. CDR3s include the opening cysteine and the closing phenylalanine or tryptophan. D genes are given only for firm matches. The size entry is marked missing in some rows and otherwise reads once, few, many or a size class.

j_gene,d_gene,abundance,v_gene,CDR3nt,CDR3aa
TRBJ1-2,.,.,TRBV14,TGTGCCAGCAGCCAAAATATAGCCCGGGACTATGGCTACACCTTC,CASSQNIARDYGYTF
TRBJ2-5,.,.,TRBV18,TGTGCCAGCTCACCGACGAATGCGGGCGAGACCCAGTACTTC,CASSPTNAGETQYF
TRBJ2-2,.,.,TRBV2,TGTGCCAGCAGTGGCCCCGCGGGAACCGGGGAGCTGTTTTTT,CASSGPAGTGELFF
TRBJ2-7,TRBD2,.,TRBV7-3,TGTGCCAGCAGCTTAGGGCTAGCGGACTCCTACGAGCAGTACTTC,CASSLGLADSYEQYF
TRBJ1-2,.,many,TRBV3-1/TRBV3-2,TGTGCCAGCAGCCAAGATCTGGGCAGGGTTGGCCTGCCTAACTATGGCTACACCTTC,CASSQDLGRVGLPNYGYTF
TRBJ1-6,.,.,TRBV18,TGTGCCAGCTCACTACCGACAGGAGTGGATCCCTGGAGAACCCTCCACTTT,CASSLPTGVDPWRTLHF
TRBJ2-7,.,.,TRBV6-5,TGTGCCAGCAGTTACGTTCTCGTGTCCGCATATAGCTTC,CASSYVLVSAYSF
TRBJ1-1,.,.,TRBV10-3,TGTGCCATCAGCGCGGGTACGAGGAACACTGAAGCTTTCTTT,CAISAGTRNTEAFF
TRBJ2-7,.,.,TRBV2,TGTGCCAGCAGGGAACTACAGGCAGAGTACGAGCAGTACTTC,CASRELQAEYEQYF
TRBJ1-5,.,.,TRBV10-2,TGCGCCAGCAGTGTGGGAGGTCCTAGCAATCAGCCCCAGCATTTT,CASSVGGPSNQPQHF
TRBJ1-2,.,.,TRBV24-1,TGTGCCACCAGTGATTTAAGACAGAGCTATGGCTACACCTTC,CATSDLRQSYGYTF
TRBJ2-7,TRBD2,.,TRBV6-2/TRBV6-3,TGTGCCAGCACCCCGGGACTAGCGGGAGGACTCTCCTACGAGCAGTACTTC,CASTPGLAGGLSYEQYF
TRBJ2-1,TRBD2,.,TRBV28,TGTGCCAGCAGTATAACTAGCGGGAGGCCTCGGAGCTCCTACAATGAGCAGTTCTTC,CASSITSGRPRSSYNEQFF
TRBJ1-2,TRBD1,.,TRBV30,TGTGCCTGGAAAGGAAAGGGGGCAGGGGAAGGCTACACCTTC,CAWKGKGAGEGYTF
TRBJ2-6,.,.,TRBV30,TGTGCCTGGTCAGTGTCTGGGGCCAACGTCCTGACTTTC,CAWSVSGANVLTF
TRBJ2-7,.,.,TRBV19,TGTGCCAGTAGTATGCCCCAGGGCTCCTACGAGCAGTACTTC,CASSMPQGSYEQYF
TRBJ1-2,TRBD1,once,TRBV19,TGTGCCAGTAGAGACGACAGGGAGCACTATGGCTACACCTTC,CASRDDREHYGYTF
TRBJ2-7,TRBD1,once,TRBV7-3,TGTGCCAGCAGCCGTGGGGGACAGGGGTACGAGCAGTACTTC,CASSRGGQGYEQYF
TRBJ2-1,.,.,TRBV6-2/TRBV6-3,TGTGCCAGCAGTGACCGTACAGGCTACAATGAGCAGTTCTTC,CASSDRTGYNEQFF
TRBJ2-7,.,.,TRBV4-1,TGCGCCAGCAGCCAGCAGGGGGGCCTATGGGAGGAGCAGTACTTC,CASSQQGGLWEEQYF
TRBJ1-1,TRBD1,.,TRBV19,TGTGCCAGTAGTTACCGGGACAGGGCCACTGAAGCTTTCTTT,CASSYRDRATEAFF
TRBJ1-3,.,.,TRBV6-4,TGTGCCAGCAGTGACTCTCGCGTTTTTAAGAGGGCCTTCTCTGGAAACACCATATATTTT,CASSDSRVFKRAFSGNTIYF